The rows below give T cell receptor beta chains drawn from one sample of a study of blood T cell repertoires in COVID-19. Measured with immunoSEQ multiplex PCR; TCRdb has only the in-frame clones, and not every one. Of roughly 250,000 clones listed, roughly nine tenths are singletons. The sequenced material came from PBMCs or T cells enriched from blood (not recorded which). The receptors here all came from a woman aged 18-29 years who had recovered from COVID-19. Both conserved end residues are part of each CDR3. The D gene is left open where the match is weak.

TRBV27,TRBJ1-2,TRBD1,CASRVTGRESRGYTF,TGTGCCAGCAGGGTGACAGGGAGAGAGTCTAGGGGCTACACCTTC
TRBV11-2,TRBJ1-5,-,CASSLERGSNQPQHF,TGTGCCAGCAGCTTGGAACGGGGAAGCAATCAGCCCCAGCATTTT
TRBV5-1,TRBJ2-1,-,CASSLDGYEQFF,TGCGCCAGCAGCTTGGACGGGTATGAGCAGTTCTTC
TRBV2,TRBJ2-1,TRBD2,CASIHSGGRFNEQFF,TGTGCCAGCATCCACTCGGGGGGGCGGTTCAATGAGCAGTTCTTC
TRBV6-6,TRBJ1-6,TRBD1,CASSPGTGLPSSYNSPLHF,TGTGCCAGCAGTCCAGGGACAGGGTTGCCGAGCTCCTATAATTCACCCCTCCACTTT
TRBV2,TRBJ1-2,-,CASSRSGTNYGYTF,TGTGCCAGCAGTCGGTCAGGGACTAACTATGGCTACACCTTC
TRBV9,TRBJ1-5,-,CASSAPSVYDQPQHF,TGTGCCAGCAGCGCCCCGAGTGTTTACGATCAGCCCCAGCATTTT
TRBV6-5,TRBJ1-2,-,CASSYSRAYGYTF,TGTGCCAGCAGTTACTCGAGAGCTTATGGCTACACCTTC
TRBV5-1,TRBJ1-1,TRBD1,CASSAVTGVSTEAFF,TGCGCCAGCAGCGCCGTTACAGGGGTGAGCACTGAAGCTTTCTTT
TRBV3-1/TRBV3-2,TRBJ2-6,TRBD2,CASSQEVSGGIGANVLTF,TGTGCCAGCAGCCAAGAAGTTAGCGGGGGGATTGGGGCCAACGTCCTGACTTTC
TRBV2,TRBJ1-2,-,CASSEIWGGGYGYTF,TGTGCCAGCAGTGAAATTTGGGGGGGCGGCTATGGCTACACCTTC
TRBV3-1/TRBV3-2,TRBJ2-3,-,CASSQRTGDTQYF,TGTGCCAGCAGCCAGCGGACTGGAGATACGCAGTATTTT